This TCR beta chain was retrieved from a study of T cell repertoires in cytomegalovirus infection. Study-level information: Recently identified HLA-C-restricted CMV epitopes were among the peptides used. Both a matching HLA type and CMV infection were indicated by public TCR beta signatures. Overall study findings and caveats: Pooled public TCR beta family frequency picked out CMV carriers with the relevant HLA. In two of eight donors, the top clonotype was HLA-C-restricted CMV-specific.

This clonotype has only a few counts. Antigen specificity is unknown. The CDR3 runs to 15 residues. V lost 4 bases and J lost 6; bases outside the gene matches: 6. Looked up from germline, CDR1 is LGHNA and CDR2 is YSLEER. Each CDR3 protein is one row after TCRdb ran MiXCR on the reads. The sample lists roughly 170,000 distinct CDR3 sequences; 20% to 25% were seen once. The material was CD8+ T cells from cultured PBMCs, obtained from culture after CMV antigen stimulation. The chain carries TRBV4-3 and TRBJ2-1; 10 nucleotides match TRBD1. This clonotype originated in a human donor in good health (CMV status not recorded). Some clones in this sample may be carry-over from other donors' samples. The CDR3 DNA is TGCGCCAGCAGCCTAACCGGGACAGGGGTCAATGAGCAGTTCTTC. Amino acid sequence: CASSLTGTGVNEQFF.